This TCR beta chain appears in the sequencing data of a study of shared clonotypes between healthy human individuals. Study observations and caveats: Investigators collected only blood, and repertoires in tissues likely differ.

This table comes from immunoSEQ multiplex PCR, and its TCRdb copy is limited to in-frame clones, with some not included. In the table there are fewer than 2.5 million clones, roughly 93% of which are singletons. As to this clone: Its antigen is unidentified.

With 4 bases removed from V and 8 bases from J, the gap between germline ends came to 11 bases. The length of the CDR3 is 12 residues. Per germline, CDR1 LNHNV and CDR2 YYDKDF (reference sequence). The sequencing sample was made of naive CD4+ T cells from PBMCs. Regarding subset: CD45RA+ positively selected. This receptor was identified in a man younger than 30 in good health. Some clones in this sample may be carry-over from other donors' samples. The rearrangement links TRBV15 to TRBJ1-2; D gene uncertain. The CDR3 is CATSTSTRGYTF. The CDR3 DNA reads as TGTGCCACCAGCACTTCGACGCGGGGCTACACCTTC.